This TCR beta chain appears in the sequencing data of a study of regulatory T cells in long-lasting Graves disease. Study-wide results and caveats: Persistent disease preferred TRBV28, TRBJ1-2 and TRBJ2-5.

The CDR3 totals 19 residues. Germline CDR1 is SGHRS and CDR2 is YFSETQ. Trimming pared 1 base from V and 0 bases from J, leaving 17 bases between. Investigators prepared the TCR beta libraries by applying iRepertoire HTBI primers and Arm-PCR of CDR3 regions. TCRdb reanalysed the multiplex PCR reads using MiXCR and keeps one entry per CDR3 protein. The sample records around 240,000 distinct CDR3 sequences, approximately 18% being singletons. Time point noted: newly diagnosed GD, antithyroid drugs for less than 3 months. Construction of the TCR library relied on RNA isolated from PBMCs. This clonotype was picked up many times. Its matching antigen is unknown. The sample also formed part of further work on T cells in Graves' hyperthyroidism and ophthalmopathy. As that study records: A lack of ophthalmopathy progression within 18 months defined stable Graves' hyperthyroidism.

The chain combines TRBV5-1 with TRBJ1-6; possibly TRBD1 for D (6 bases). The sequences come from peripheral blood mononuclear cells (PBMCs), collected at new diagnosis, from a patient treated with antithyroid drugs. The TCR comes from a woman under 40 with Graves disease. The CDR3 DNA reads TGCGCCAGCAGCTTGTATCCACAGGGACCGAGCTCCTATAATTCACCCCTCCACTTT. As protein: CASSLYPQGPSSYNSPLHF.